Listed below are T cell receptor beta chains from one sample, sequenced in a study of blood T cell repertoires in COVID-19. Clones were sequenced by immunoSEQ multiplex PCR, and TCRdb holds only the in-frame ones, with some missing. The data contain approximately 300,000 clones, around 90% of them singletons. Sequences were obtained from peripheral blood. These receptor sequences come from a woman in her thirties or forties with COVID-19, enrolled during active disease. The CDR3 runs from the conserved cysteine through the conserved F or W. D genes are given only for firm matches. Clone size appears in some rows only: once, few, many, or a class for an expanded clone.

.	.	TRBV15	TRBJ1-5	TGTGCCACCAGCAGAGGACCAGGGGATCGGGCCCAGCATTTT	CATSRGPGDRAQHF
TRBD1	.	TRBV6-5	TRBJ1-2	TGTGCCAGCAGTTATCAGGGGGTCGGCTACACCTTC	CASSYQGVGYTF
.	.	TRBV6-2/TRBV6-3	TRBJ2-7	TGTGCCAGCAGCTCTCAGGTCGGGCAGGGGAGAAGGGACGAGCAGTACTTC	CASSSQVGQGRRDEQYF
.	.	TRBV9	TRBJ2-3	TGTGCCAGCAGCGTAGACCAGAGCACAGATACGCAGTATTTT	CASSVDQSTDTQYF
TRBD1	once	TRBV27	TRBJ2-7	TGTGCCAGCAGTTCCCCGGGACAGCCACAAAACGAGCAGTACTTC	CASSSPGQPQNEQYF
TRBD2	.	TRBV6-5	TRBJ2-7	TGTGCCAGCAGTTACTGGGCTAGCGGGATGGACTACGAGCAGTACTTC	CASSYWASGMDYEQYF
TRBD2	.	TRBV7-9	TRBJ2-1	TGTGCCAGCAGCCCCATTCCTACTAGCGACAATGAGCAGTTCTTC	CASSPIPTSDNEQFF
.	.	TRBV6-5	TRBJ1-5	TGTGCCAGCGAGACAGTTTACAATCAGCCCCAGCATTTT	CASETVYNQPQHF
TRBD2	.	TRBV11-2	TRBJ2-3	TGTGCCAGCAGCTTAGACCTTGGGACTAGCGGGAGGGCCAATGTTGATACGCAGTATTTT	CASSLDLGTSGRANVDTQYF
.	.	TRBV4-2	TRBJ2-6	TGTGCCAGCAGCCACGATACGCAGGGGAGGGGCTCTGGGGCCAACGTCCTGACTTTC	CASSHDTQGRGSGANVLTF
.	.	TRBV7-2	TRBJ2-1	TGTGCCAGCAGCCCAGGAGGGACAGTCTACAATGAGCAGTTCTTC	CASSPGGTVYNEQFF
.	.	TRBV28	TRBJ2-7	TGTGCCAGCAGCCGGGGTTACGAGCAGTACTTC	CASSRGYEQYF
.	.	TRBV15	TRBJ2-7	TGTGCCACCAGCAGGCCCGGACAGAACTTGTACCACGAGCAGTACTTC	CATSRPGQNLYHEQYF
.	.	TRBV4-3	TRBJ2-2	TGCGCCAGCAGCCAAGCACACATGACAGTCACCGGGGAGCTGTTTTTT	CASSQAHMTVTGELFF
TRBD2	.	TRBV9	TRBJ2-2	TGTGCCAGCAGCGTAGCGGCGGGAGGGATTGTCGGGGAGCTGTTTTTT	CASSVAAGGIVGELFF
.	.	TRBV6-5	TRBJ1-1	TGTGCCAGCAGTTATGAGATCATTGGCGGGGGGAGAGCTTTCTTT	CASSYEIIGGGRAFF
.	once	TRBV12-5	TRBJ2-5	TGTGCTAGTGGTTTGTTAGGAGGGGAGATGGCCCAGTACTTC	CASGLLGGEMAQYF
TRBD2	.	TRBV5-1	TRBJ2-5	TGCGCCAGCAGCTTAGAAGCGGGAGACGAGACCCAGTACTTC	CASSLEAGDETQYF
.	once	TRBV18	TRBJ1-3	TGTGCCAGCTCACCACCGTCAGGGTGGGAAAACACCATATATTTT	CASSPPSGWENTIYF
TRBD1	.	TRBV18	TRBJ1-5	TGTGCCAGCTCACCCCCGGACAGGGTCGGTCAGCCCCAGCATTTT	CASSPPDRVGQPQHF
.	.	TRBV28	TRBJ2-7	TGTGCCAGCAGTAAGGGCGCCTACAAGAACGGGGACGAGCAGTACTTC	CASSKGAYKNGDEQYF
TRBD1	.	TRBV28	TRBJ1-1	TGTGCCAGCAGTACGACAGGGGGCGCGCGTGCTGAAGCTTTCTTT	CASSTTGGARAEAFF
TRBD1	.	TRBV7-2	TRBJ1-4	TGTGCCAGCAGCTTGACAGGGGCCGGTGAAAAACTGTTTTTT	CASSLTGAGEKLFF
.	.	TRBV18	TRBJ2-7	TGTGCCAGCTCCGCGTCCTACGAGCAGTACTTC	CASSASYEQYF
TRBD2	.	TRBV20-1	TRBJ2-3	TGCAGTGCGTATACTAGCGGAACGCAGTATTTT	CSAYTSGTQYF
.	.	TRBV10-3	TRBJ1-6	TGTGCCATCAGTGAAGAGCCCCACGGGCCCCTCCACTTT	CAISEEPHGPLHF
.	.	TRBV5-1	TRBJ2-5	TGCGCCAGCAGCTCGCAAGAGACCCAGTACTTC	CASSSQETQYF